One sample yielded the 18 T cell receptor beta chains listed below, sequenced in a study of sequential checkpoint blockade in melanoma. Only in-frame clones appear in the TCRdb table, and some are missing; sequencing was by immunoSEQ multiplex PCR. This repertoire shows 13,000 or so clones, around 72% found once; its top ten account for under 35%. Treatment here: randomized to nivolumab then ipilimumab (arm A) or the reverse (arm B). Here the sequenced sample was CD8+ T cells sorted from blood (inferred from file names), taken from a patient given nivolumab and ipilimumab in sequence. All receptors derive from a human donor with melanoma.

The chain links TRBV9 to TRBJ2-7, with D possibly being TRBD1 (8 bases). The CDR3 runs to 13 residues. Trimming left V 8 bases short and J 3 bases short, with 15 bases between. The germline gives CDR1 SGDLS, CDR2 YYNGEE. In DNA form, the CDR3 reads TGTGCCAGGGGGGGGACAGGTCACTACGAGCAGTACTTC. It codes for CARGGTGHYEQYF.

The rearrangement joins TRBV7-9 to TRBJ1-1; D unresolved. Trimming cost V 3 bases and J 0 bases, with 17 bases left between them. This CDR3 is built from 17 residues. Germline values: CDR1 SEHNR, CDR2 FQNEAQ (reference sequence). The CDR3 loop reads CASSFLLAADLNTEAFF. The CDR3 DNA reads TGTGCCAGCAGCTTCCTCCTCGCCGCGGACTTGAACACTGAAGCTTTCTTT. The entire variable domain, with the rest obtained from reference TRBV7-9 and TRBJ1-1, is as follows: DTGVSQNPRHKITKRGQNVTFRCDPISEHNRLYWYRQTLGQGPEFLTYFQNEAQLEKSRLLSDRFSAERPKGSFSTLEIQRTEQGDSAMYLCASSFLLAADLNTEAFFGQGTRLTVV.

V usage is TRBV27 and J usage is TRBJ2-1; maybe TRBD1 (5 bases). Trimming left V 2 bases short and J 1 base short, with 6 bases between. The germline CDR1 and CDR2 sequences are MNHEY and SMNVEV (reference sequence). The CDR3 is 14 amino acids. As DNA, the CDR3 is TGTGCCAGCAGTTTAAGGGGATCCTACAATGAGCAGTTCTTC. This gives the protein CASSLRGSYNEQFF.

The gene calls are TRBV11-3 and TRBJ1-2; TRBD1 matches at 7 bases. CDR1 is SGHNT, CDR2 YENEEA, per germline. CDR3 size: 13 residues. V gave up 4 bases and J gave up 4 bases; unmatched junction bases: 3. The CDR3 loop reads CASSSGTAYGYTF. The CDR3 nucleotides read TGTGCCAGCAGCTCTGGGACAGCCTATGGCTACACCTTC.

The chain links TRBV9 to TRBJ1-1, with D hard to call. Trimming took 4 bases from V and 11 from J, leaving 9 bases between them. The germline V gene encodes CDR1 SGDLS and CDR2 YYNGEE. The CDR3 has 10 amino acids. The CDR3 protein is CASSPTNAFF. As DNA, the CDR3 is TGTGCCAGCAGCCCCACTAATGCTTTCTTT.

The chain is built from TRBV7-9 and TRBJ2-1, with TRBD2 identical over 10 bases. Losses at the gene ends were 5 bases for V and 1 base for J; bases not matched to a gene: 8. CDR3 length equals 17 residues. CDR1 is SEHNR and CDR2 is FQNEAQ in the germline V gene (reference sequence). CDR3 sequence reads: CASSDPGLALSYNEQFF. The CDR3 nucleotides are TGTGCCAGCAGCGATCCGGGACTAGCGCTTTCCTACAATGAGCAGTTCTTC.

The chain combines TRBV7-6 with TRBJ1-4, with D maybe TRBD1 (5 bases). Germline V gene data show CDR1 as SGHVS and CDR2 as FNYEAQ. This CDR3 has 13 residues. The ends were cut back, 5 bases at V and 8 bases at J, with 12 bases in the middle. CDR3 DNA: TGTGCCAGCAGCCAAACGACAGCCGAAAAACTGTTTTTT. Protein: CASSQTTAEKLFF. The full variable domain, completed using reference TRBV7-6 and TRBJ1-4, is GAGVSQSPRYKVTKRGQDVALRCDPISGHVSLYWYRQALGQGPEFLTYFNYEAQQDKSGLPNDRFSAERPEGSISTLTIQRTEQRDSAMYRCASSQTTAEKLFFGSGTQLSVL.

V is TRBV27 and J is TRBJ2-1, with 10 bases fitting TRBD2. Germline lookup yields CDR1 MNHEY and CDR2 SMNVEV (reference sequence). Trimming removed 4 bases from V and 10 bases from J; junction bases left unmatched: 7. The CDR3 runs 14 residues. Written as DNA, the CDR3 is TGTGCCAGCAGTTCGTTACTAGCGGGACACGAGCAGTTCTTC. Protein sequence: CASSSLLAGHEQFF.

The genes are TRBV21-1 and TRBJ2-2; TRBD1, as called in the table, went unchecked against the DNA. TRBV21-1 is reported as a pseudogene. The CDR3 has 15 amino acids. The CDR3 loop reads CASSKEEQGAGELFF. The CDR3 region has the DNA TGTGCCAGCAGCAAAGAGGAACAGGGGGCCGGGGAGCTGTTTTTT.

CDR3 amino acids: CASSSLGQGNDEQFF. CDR3 DNA: TGTGCCAGCAGCTCCCTGGGACAGGGGAATGATGAGCAGTTCTTC. The chain links TRBV7-2 to TRBJ2-1; 10 positions match TRBD1. The CDR3 totals 15 residues. Germline CDR1 reads SGHTA; CDR2 reads FQGNSA. The V gene end was trimmed by 4 bases and the J gene end by 8 bases; junction bases not matched to a gene: 8. Filled out from reference TRBV7-2 and TRBJ2-1, the complete variable domain reads GAGVSQSPSNKVTEKGKDVELRCDPISGHTALYWYRQSLGQGLEFLIYFQGNSAPDKSGLPSDRFSAERTGGSVSTLTIQRTQQEDSAVYLCASSSLGQGNDEQFFGPGTRLTVL.

Comment on this clone: One end of the junction varies from germline; a read error may be responsible. This chain joins TRBV6-1 and TRBJ2-7; TRBD1 might be the D (7 bases). The length of the CDR3 is 16 residues. The germline V gene has CDR1 MNHNS and CDR2 SASEGT. The CDR3 coding sequence is TGTGCCAGCAGAGAAGAAAGTGGGCAGGGGGGCTACGAGCAGTACTTC. It is translated as CASREESGQGGYEQYF.

The V call is TRBV5-4, the J call TRBJ1-1; no reliable D call. Germline CDR1 SGHNT, CDR2 YYREEE (reference sequence). The CDR3 sequence is 13 residues long. Between the trimmed V and J ends, which lost 0 bases and 7 bases, there was a span of 10 bases. DNA of the CDR3: TGTGCCAGCAGCTTGGGTGGGAGTCTTGAAGCTTTCTTT. Its translation: CASSLGGSLEAFF.

The chain employs TRBV15 and TRBJ1-5; D is possibly TRBD1 (5 bases). The V end lost 4 bases, the J end lost 4 bases, and 17 bases lay between the germline ends. Germline V gene data show CDR1 as LNHNV and CDR2 as YYDKDF (reference sequence). This CDR3 region has 16 residues. The CDR3 here is CATSTPRRGLNQPQHF. The CDR3, as DNA: TGTGCCACCAGCACCCCCCGGCGGGGCCTAAATCAGCCCCAGCATTTT. Together with reference TRBV15 and TRBJ1-5, the CDR3 gives the full variable domain: DAMVIQNPRYQVTQFGKPVTLSCSQTLNHNVMYWYQQKSSQAPKLLFHYYDKDFNNEADTPDNFQSRRPNTSFCFLDIRSPGLGDTAMYLCATSTPRRGLNQPQHFGDGTRLSIL.

This chain joins TRBV9 and TRBJ2-3; 7 nucleotides align to TRBD2. The ends lost 0 bases at V and 1 base at J; junction bases unmatched: 11. The CDR3 is 18 amino acids. Germline loops: CDR1 SGDLS, CDR2 YYNGEE. CDR3 in DNA: TGTGCCAGCAGCGTAGCCGGAGGAGCGGGAACCCGCACAGATACGCAGTATTTT. Translating it yields CASSVAGGAGTRTDTQYF.

This chain joins TRBV7-8 and TRBJ2-3; 11 bases align to TRBD2. V lost 5 bases, J lost 6 bases, and 10 bases stayed unmatched. The germline gives CDR1 SGHVS, CDR2 FQNEAQ. The CDR3 loop spans 16 amino acids. The CDR3 region has the DNA TGTGCCAGCAGCCTCCGAACTAGCGGGAGTAGGGATACGCAGTATTTT. Translated, it gives CASSLRTSGSRDTQYF. The entire variable domain, with the rest obtained from reference TRBV7-8 and TRBJ2-3, is as follows: GAGVSQSPRYKVAKRGQDVALRCDPISGHVSLFWYQQALGQGPEFLTYFQNEAQLDKSGLPSDRFFAERPEGSVSTLKIQRTQQEDSAVYLCASSLRTSGSRDTQYFGPGTRLTVL.

This chain uses TRBV12-5 with TRBJ2-2; 7 bases align to TRBD2. The CDR3 sequence is 13 residues long. Germline V gives CDR1 LGHNT, CDR2 FRNRAP. The trim removed 4 bases at V and 5 bases at J, leaving 1 base unmatched. The CDR3 sequence: CASGWGGTGELFF. CDR3 nucleotides: TGTGCTAGTGGTTGGGGGGGGACCGGGGAGCTGTTTTTT.

The V call is TRBV19, the J call TRBJ2-1; 9 bases map to TRBD2. From germline, CDR1 is LNHDA and CDR2 SQIVND (reference sequence). The CDR3 runs to 15 residues. The J segment lost 4 bases and the V segment lost 2 bases, leaving 3 bases of the junction unmatched. CDR3 sequence (DNA): TGTGCCAGTAGTATAAAGCTAGCGGGGTACAATGAGCAGTTCTTC. Translated: CASSIKLAGYNEQFF.

The chain uses TRBV4-3 and TRBJ2-3; 10 bases are shared with TRBD2. With 0 bases clipped from V and 1 base from J, the junction kept 10 bases outside the gene matches. CDR3 length: 19 residues. Germline-derived CDR1 and CDR2 are LGHNA and YSLEER. The CDR3 nucleotides are TGCGCCAGCAGCCAAGATCTAACTAGCGGGATGAGGGGCACAGATACGCAGTATTTT. Translated: CASSQDLTSGMRGTDTQYF.